The T cell receptor beta chain under discussion was sequenced for a study of metastatic and nonmetastatic thyroid tumors. Study-level background: Blood and tumor or nodule tissue repertoires from malignant and benign thyroid patients were compared.

Using MiXCR, TCRdb re-called clones from the PCR reads. The data contain about 9,900 clones, 9.5% to 13% of them singletons. Between the trimmed V and J ends, which lost 4 bases and 1 base, there was a span of 10 bases. In germline, CDR1 is MGHRA, CDR2 YSYEKL. The CDR3 is 14 residues long. Remarks on this clone: A much larger clone differs by one base, so this may be a read error. This sample includes further DNA sequences coding for the same CDR3.

Thyroid surgery was performed in patients who had received no treatment beforehand. Sequenced sample: tumor tissue. The V gene is TRBV4-1, the J gene TRBJ1-1; TRBD1 is a possible D gene (5 bases). The sequence was obtained from a female donor with papillary thyroid cancer or a benign thyroid nodule (not recorded which). Some clones in this sample may be carry-over from other donors' samples. The CDR3 here is CASSLAGGNTEAFF. The DNA for the CDR3 is TGCGCCAGCAGCCTGGCTGGGGGGAACACTGAAGCTTTCTTT.